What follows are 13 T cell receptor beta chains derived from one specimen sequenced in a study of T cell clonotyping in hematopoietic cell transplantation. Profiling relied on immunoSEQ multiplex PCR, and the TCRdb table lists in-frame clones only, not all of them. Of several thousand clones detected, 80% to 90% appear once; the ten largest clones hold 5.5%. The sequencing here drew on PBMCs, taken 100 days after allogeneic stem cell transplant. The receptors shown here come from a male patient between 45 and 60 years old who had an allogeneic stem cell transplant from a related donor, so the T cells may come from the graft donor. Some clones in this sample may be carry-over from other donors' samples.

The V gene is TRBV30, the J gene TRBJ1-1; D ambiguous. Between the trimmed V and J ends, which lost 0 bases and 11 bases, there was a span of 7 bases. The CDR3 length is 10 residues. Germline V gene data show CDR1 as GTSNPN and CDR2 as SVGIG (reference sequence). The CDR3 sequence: CAWSVTGAFF. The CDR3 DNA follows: TGTGCCTGGAGTGTCACCGGGGCTTTCTTT.

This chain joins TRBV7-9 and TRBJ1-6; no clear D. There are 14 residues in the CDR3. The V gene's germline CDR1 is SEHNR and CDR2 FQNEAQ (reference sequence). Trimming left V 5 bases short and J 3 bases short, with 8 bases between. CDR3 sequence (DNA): TGTGCCAGCAGCATGGACGGCTATAATTCACCCCTCCACTTT. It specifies CASSMDGYNSPLHF.

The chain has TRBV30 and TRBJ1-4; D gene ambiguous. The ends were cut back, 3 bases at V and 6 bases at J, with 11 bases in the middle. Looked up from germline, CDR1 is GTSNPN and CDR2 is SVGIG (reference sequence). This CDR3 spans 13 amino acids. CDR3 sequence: CAWRAAGDEKLFF. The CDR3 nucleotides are TGTGCCTGGAGGGCCGCCGGAGATGAAAAACTGTTTTTT.

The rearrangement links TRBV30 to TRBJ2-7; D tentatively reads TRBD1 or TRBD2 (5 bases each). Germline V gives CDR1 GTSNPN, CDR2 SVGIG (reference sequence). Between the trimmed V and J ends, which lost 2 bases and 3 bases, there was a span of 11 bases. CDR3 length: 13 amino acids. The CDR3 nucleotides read TGTGCCTGGAGTAGGGGACCGAACTACGAGCAGTACTTC. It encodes CAWSRGPNYEQYF.

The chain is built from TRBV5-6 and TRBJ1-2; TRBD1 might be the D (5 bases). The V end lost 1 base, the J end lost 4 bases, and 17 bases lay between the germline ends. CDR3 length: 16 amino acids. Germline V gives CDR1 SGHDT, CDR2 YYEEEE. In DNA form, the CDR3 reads TGTGCCAGCAGCTTGTATGGGGCTCAATTGGGCTATGGCTACACCTTC. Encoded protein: CASSLYGAQLGYGYTF. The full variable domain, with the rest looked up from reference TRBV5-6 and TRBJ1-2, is DAGVTQSPTHLIKTRGQQVTLRCSPKSGHDTVSWYQQALGQGPQFIFQYYEEEERQRGNFPDRFSGHQFPNYSSELNVNALLLGDSALYLCASSLYGAQLGYGYTFGSGTRLTVV.

The CDR3 loop reads CAATVGGIADNQPQHF. The CDR3 bases are TGTGCTGCAACGGTTGGGGGTATAGCGGACAATCAGCCCCAGCATTTT. The rearrangement uses TRBV30 and TRBJ1-5; D might be TRBD1 (5 bases). Germline V CDR1 and CDR2: GTSNPN, SVGIG (reference sequence). This CDR3 is built from 16 residues. The complete variable domain, with remaining parts taken from reference TRBV30 and TRBJ1-5, reads SQTIHQWPATLVQPVGSPLSLECTVEGTSNPNLYWYRQAAGRGLQLLFYSVGIGQISSEVPQNLSASRPQDRQFILSSKKLLLSDSGFYLCAATVGGIADNQPQHFGDGTRLSIL.

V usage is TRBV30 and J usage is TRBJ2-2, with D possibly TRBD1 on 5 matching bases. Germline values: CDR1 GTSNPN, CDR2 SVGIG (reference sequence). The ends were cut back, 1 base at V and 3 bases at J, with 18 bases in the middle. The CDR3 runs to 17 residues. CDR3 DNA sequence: TGTGCCTGGAGTGGCTGGACGAAGACAGCCGACACCGGGGAGCTGTTTTTT. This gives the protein CAWSGWTKTADTGELFF.

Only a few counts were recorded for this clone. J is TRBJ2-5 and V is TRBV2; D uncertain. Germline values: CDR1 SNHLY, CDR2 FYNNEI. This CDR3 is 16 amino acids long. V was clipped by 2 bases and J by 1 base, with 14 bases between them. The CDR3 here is CASSESEESAQETQYF. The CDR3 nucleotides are TGTGCCAGCAGTGAATCAGAGGAGAGCGCCCAAGAGACCCAGTACTTC. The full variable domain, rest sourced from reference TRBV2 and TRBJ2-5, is EPEVTQTPSHQVTQMGQEVILRCVPISNHLYFYWYRQILGQKVEFLVSFYNNEISEKSEIFDDQFSVERPDGSNFTLKIRSTKLEDSAMYFCASSESEESAQETQYFGPGTRLLVL.

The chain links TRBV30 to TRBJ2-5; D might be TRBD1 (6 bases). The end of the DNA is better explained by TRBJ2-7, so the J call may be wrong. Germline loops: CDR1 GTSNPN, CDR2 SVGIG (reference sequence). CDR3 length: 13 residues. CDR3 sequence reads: CAWRRDISYEQYF. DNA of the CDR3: TGTGCCTGGAGAAGGGACATTTCCTACGAGCAGTACTTC.

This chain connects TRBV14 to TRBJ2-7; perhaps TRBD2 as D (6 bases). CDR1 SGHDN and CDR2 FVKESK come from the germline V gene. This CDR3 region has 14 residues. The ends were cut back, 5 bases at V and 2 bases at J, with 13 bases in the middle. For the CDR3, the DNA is TGTGCCAGCAGCGCCGGGGAGGCCGCCTACGAGCAGTACTTC. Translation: CASSAGEAAYEQYF. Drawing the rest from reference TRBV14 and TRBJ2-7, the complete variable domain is EAGVTQFPSHSVIEKGQTVTLRCDPISGHDNLYWYRRVMGKEIKFLLHFVKESKQDESGMPNNRFLAERTGGTYSTLKVQPAELEDSGVYFCASSAGEAAYEQYFGPGTRLTVT.

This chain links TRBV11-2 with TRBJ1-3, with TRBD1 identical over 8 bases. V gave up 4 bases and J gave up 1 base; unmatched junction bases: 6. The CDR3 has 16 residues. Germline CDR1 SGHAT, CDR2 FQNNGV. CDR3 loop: CASSYQDRGSGNTIYF. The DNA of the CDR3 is TGTGCCAGCAGCTACCAAGACAGGGGTTCTGGAAACACCATATATTTT.

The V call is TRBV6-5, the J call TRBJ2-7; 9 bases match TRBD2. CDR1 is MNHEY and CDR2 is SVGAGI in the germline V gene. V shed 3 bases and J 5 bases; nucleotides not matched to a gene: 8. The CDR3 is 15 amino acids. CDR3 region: CASSYRSGRTDEQYF. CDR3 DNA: TGTGCCAGCAGTTATAGAAGCGGGAGGACCGACGAGCAGTACTTC.

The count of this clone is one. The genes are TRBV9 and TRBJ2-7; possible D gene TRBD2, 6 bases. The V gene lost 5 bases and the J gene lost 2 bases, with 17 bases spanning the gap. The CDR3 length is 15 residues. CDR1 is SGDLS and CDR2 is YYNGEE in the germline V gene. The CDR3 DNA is TGTGCCAGCAGTCCCCCTATCGGAGGGGCCTACGAGCAGTACTTC. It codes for CASSPPIGGAYEQYF.